This T cell receptor (beta chain) was identified in a study of cytomegalovirus exposure and HLA in healthy donors. Primers included in the PCR were 60 Vbeta and 13 Jbeta primers. The table came from immunoSEQ multiplex PCR; TCRdb's copy has only in-frame clones and leaves some out. This table holds 100,000 to 150,000 clones, roughly two thirds found once. This sequence was found in a young man in good health and CMV-seropositive. Sequencing used PBMCs.

In DNA, the CDR3 is TGTGCCATCAGGACGACTAGCGGGACAGATACGCAGTATTTT. It yields the protein CAIRTTSGTDTQYF. This chain links TRBV10-3 with TRBJ2-3, with 10 nucleotides matching TRBD2. The CDR3 is 14 residues long. CDR1 is ENHRY, CDR2 SYGVKD, per germline. Trimming took 6 bases from V and 3 from J; bases not matched to a gene: 3.